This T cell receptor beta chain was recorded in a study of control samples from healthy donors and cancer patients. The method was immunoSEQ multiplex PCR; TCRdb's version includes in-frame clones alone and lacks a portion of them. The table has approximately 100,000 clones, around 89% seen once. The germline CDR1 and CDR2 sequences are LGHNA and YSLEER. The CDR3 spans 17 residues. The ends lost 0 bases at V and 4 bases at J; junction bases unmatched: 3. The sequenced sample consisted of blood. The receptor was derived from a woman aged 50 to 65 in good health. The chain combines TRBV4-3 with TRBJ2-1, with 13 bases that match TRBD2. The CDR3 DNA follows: TGCGCCAGCAGCCAAGATGCGGGACTAGCGGGATACAATGAGCAGTTCTTC. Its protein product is CASSQDAGLAGYNEQFF.